This passage covers 11 T cell receptor beta chains from one sample sequenced in a study of CD8 T cells in ankylosing spondylitis. TCRdb used MiXCR to reprocess the 5' RACE reads, holding one entry per CDR3 protein. The table lists 300,000 to 350,000 distinct CDR3 sequences, around 21% of them singletons. The sample was blood, either unsorted or a sorted T cell fraction (not recorded which). These receptors all stem from a female donor with ankylosing spondylitis or in good health (not recorded which).

The chain couples TRBV7-2 to TRBJ2-1, with 9 positions matching TRBD1. Looked up from germline, CDR1 is SGHTA and CDR2 is FQGNSA. V was pared by 8 bases and J by 6 bases, with 11 bases of the junction left unmatched. This CDR3 contains 15 residues. The CDR3 DNA follows: TGTGCCAGCGCCTGGAGGACAGGGGCTGTCAATGAGCAGTTCTTC. Encoded protein: CASAWRTGAVNEQFF.

The genes are TRBV20-1 and TRBJ2-7; 9 bases are a match to TRBD1. V lost 2 bases, J lost 3 bases, and 11 bases stayed unmatched. The germline CDR1 and CDR2 sequences are DFQATT and SNEGSKA (reference sequence). This CDR3 has 16 residues. CDR3 sequence (DNA): TGCAGTGCTAGACAAACCGGGACAGGGCACCTCTACGAGCAGTACTTC. Its translation: CSARQTGTGHLYEQYF.

This clonotype was recorded only once. The V gene is TRBV20-1, the J gene TRBJ2-5; 8 bases are shared with TRBD1. The CDR3 is 15 residues long. The V gene's germline CDR1 is DFQATT and CDR2 SNEGSKA (reference sequence). The ends lost 3 bases at V and 5 bases at J; junction bases unmatched: 11. CDR3 in amino acids: CSASQQAGGQETQYF. The CDR3 DNA is TGCAGTGCTAGTCAGCAGGCAGGGGGCCAGGAGACCCAGTACTTC.

This chain connects TRBV20-1 to TRBJ2-1, with 12 positions matching TRBD1. J lost 11 bases, V lost 5 bases, and 7 bases had no gene match. This CDR3 contains 13 residues. CDR1 DFQATT and CDR2 SNEGSKA come from the germline V gene (reference sequence). In DNA, the CDR3 is TGCAGTGCTGAGGGACAGGGGGCCCGGAAGCAGTTCTTC. Its protein is CSAEGQGARKQFF.

A few counts support this clonotype. J is TRBJ2-3 and V is TRBV4-3, with D unresolved. Trimming took 3 bases from V and 5 from J, leaving 9 bases between them. The CDR3 contains 13 residues. The germline V gene has CDR1 LGHNA and CDR2 YSLEER. The CDR3 sequence is CASSQRHGDTQYF. CDR3 in DNA: TGCGCCAGCAGCCAGCGTCACGGAGATACGCAGTATTTT.

There are a few counts of this clonotype. The rearrangement links TRBV19 to TRBJ1-5; 8 bases fit TRBD1. The V gene end was trimmed by 3 bases and the J gene end by 7 bases; junction bases not matched to a gene: 11. Germline V gives CDR1 LNHDA, CDR2 SQIVND (reference sequence). The CDR3 totals 16 residues. CDR3 nucleotides: TGTGCCAGTAGTATTAGTAACGGACAGGGCGAGCAGCCCCAGCATTTT. Translating gives CASSISNGQGEQPQHF.

The CDR3 sequence: CAISDPKSGVNEKLFF. DNA of the CDR3: TGTGCCATCAGTGACCCTAAGTCCGGGGTTAATGAAAAACTGTTTTTT. The chain carries TRBV10-3 and TRBJ1-4; no clear D gene. The CDR3 is made up of 16 amino acids. Germline V gives CDR1 ENHRY, CDR2 SYGVKD. V lost 3 bases, J lost 4 bases, and 15 bases lay in between.

The chain has TRBV20-1 and TRBJ2-7, with 15 bases matching TRBD2. CDR1 is DFQATT, CDR2 SNEGSKA, per germline (reference sequence). J lost 3 bases, V lost 5 bases, and 5 bases had no gene match. This CDR3 has 15 amino acids. The CDR3 sequence is CSAGTSGRFLYEQYF. CDR3 nucleotides: TGCAGTGCTGGGACTAGCGGGAGGTTCCTCTACGAGCAGTACTTC.

The rearrangement uses TRBV20-1 and TRBJ2-5; D possibly corresponds to TRBD1 (5 bases). CDR3 length: 15 amino acids. CDR1 and CDR2 (germline): DFQATT, SNEGSKA (reference sequence). The V gene lost 3 bases and the J gene lost 3 bases, with 17 bases spanning the gap. CDR3 in amino acids: CSASWFGREKETQYF. The CDR3, as DNA: TGCAGTGCTAGCTGGTTCGGCAGGGAAAAAGAGACCCAGTACTTC.

The genes are TRBV25-1 and TRBJ2-7; 7 nucleotides match TRBD1. Germline CDR1 is MGHDK and CDR2 is SYGVNS. This CDR3 has 13 residues. The V and J ends lost 4 bases and 8 bases, in that order; junction bases with no gene match: 8. The CDR3, as DNA: TGTGCCAGCAGTGGGGACAGTGGCAGACAGCAGTACTTC. Residues: CASSGDSGRQQYF.

The V gene is TRBV19, the J gene TRBJ2-7; maybe TRBD1 (6 bases). The germline V gene encodes CDR1 LNHDA and CDR2 SQIVND (reference sequence). V shed 5 bases and J shed 2 bases, with 13 bases lying between them. The CDR3 is 14 residues long. In DNA, the CDR3 is TGTGCCAGTAGTCCGTCAGGGGACGCCTACGAGCAGTACTTC. Its protein product is CASSPSGDAYEQYF.